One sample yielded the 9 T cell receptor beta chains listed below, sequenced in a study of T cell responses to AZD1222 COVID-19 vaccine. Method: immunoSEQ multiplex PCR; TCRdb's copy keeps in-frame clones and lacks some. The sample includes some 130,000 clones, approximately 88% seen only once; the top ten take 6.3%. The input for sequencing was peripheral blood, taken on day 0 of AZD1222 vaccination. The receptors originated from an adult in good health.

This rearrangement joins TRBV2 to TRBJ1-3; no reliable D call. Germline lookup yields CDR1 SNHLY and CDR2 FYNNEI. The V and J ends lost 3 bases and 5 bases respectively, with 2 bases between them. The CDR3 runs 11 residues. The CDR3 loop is CASSERNTIYF. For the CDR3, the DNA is TGTGCCAGCAGTGAGCGAAACACCATATATTTT.

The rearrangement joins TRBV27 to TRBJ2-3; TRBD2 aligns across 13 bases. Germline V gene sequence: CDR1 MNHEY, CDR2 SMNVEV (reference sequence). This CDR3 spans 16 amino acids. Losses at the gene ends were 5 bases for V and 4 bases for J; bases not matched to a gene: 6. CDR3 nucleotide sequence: TGTGCCAGCAGTGGGACCGGGACTAGCGGGGCAGATACGCAGTATTTT. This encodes CASSGTGTSGADTQYF.

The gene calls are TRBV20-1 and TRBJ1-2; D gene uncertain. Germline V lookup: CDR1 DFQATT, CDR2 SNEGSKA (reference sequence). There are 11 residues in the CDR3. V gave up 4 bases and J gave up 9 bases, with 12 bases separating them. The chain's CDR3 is CSAKPDLSYTF. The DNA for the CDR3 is TGCAGTGCTAAACCGGACTTGAGCTACACCTTC.

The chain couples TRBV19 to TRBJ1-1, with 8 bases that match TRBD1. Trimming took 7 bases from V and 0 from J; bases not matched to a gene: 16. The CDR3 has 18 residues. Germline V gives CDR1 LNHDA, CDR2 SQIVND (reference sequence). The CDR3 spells CASNSGGDWAAMNTEAFF. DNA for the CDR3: TGTGCCAGTAACTCAGGGGGCGACTGGGCTGCCATGAACACTGAAGCTTTCTTT.

The CDR3 sequence: CASSPTKAGSYGYTF. The CDR3 coding sequence is TGTGCCAGCAGTCCAACAAAGGCAGGCAGCTATGGCTACACCTTC. The chain recombines TRBV27 with TRBJ1-2; D ambiguous. CDR3 length: 15 residues. The V end lost 5 bases, the J end lost 4 bases, and 17 bases lay between the germline ends. Germline V lookup: CDR1 MNHEY, CDR2 SMNVEV (reference sequence).

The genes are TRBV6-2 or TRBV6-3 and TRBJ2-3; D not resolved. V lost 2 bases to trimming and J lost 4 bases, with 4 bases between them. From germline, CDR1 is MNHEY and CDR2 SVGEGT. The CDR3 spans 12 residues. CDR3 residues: CASSYAADTQYF. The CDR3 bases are TGTGCCAGCAGTTACGCAGCAGATACGCAGTATTTT.

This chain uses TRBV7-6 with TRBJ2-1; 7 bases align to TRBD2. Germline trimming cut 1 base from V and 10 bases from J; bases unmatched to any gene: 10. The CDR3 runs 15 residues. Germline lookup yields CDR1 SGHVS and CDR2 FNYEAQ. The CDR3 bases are TGTGCCAGCAGCTTAGGAGGGACTATCCCAATGGAGCAGTTCTTC. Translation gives CASSLGGTIPMEQFF. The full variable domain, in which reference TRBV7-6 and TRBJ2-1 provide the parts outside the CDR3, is GAGVSQSPRYKVTKRGQDVALRCDPISGHVSLYWYRQALGQGPEFLTYFNYEAQQDKSGLPNDRFSAERPEGSISTLTIQRTEQRDSAMYRCASSLGGTIPMEQFFGPGTRLTVL.

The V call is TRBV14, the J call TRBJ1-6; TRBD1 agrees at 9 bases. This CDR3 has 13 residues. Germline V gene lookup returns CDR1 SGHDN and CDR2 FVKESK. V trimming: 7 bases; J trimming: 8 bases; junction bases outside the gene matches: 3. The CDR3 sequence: CASKGQGHSPLHF. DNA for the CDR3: TGTGCCAGCAAGGGACAGGGTCATTCACCCCTCCACTTT.

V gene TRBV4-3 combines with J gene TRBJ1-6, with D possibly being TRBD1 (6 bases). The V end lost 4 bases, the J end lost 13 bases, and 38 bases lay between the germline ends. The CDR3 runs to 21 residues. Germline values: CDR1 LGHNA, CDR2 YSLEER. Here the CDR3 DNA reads TGCGCCAGCAGCCTATCTCTCCGATTCCCAGGGACAAGGGAGAAGAGGGTGCCCCTCCACTTT. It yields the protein CASSLSLRFPGTREKRVPLHF.